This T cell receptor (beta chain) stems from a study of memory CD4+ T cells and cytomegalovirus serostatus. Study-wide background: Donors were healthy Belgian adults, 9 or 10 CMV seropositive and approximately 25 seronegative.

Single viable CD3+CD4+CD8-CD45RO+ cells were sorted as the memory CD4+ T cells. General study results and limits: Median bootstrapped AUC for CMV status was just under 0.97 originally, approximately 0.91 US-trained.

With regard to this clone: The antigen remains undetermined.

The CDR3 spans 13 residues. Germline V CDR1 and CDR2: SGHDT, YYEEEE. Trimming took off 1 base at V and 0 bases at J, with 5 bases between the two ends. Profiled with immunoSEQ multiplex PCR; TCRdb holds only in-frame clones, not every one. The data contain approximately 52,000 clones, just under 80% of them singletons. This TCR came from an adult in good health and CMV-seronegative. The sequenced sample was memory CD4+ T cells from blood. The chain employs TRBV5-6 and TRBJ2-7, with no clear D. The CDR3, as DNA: TGTGCCAGCAGCTTGTCCTTCTCCTACGAGCAGTACTTC. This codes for CASSLSFSYEQYF.